This TCR beta chain was obtained from a study of spatial heterogeneity in lung cancer (dated by TCRdb to about 2019). Regarding the study in general: More beta-chain than alpha-chain transcripts were consistently detected, likely reflecting higher beta-chain transcript abundance. In the raw uncorrected reads, each unique combination of TCR and UMI appeared more than ten times on average. In non-small cell lung cancer, the study made a quantitative comparison of TCR alpha and beta repertoires among multiple tumor regions, matched nontumor lung and blood. Nonsynonymous mutation counts, determined by whole-exome sequencing of tumor tissue, were related to features of the TCR repertoire. Both alpha and beta chains were TCR-sequenced in a few hundred tumor regions, about 69 matched nontumor lung samples and roughly 50 PBMC samples obtained at surgery. What the work shows at the level of the full study, not this receptor alone: Additional single-cell paired TCR alpha and beta sequencing was considered necessary to confirm, at a functional level, the hypothesis that regional TCRs recognize regional mutations.

This clonotype was observed at least ten times. Its recognized antigen is unknown. The input lacks base qualities; no much larger clone sits a single base away. The method behind the library was 5' RACE. The run used a NextSeq 500. The TCR library protocol attached a unique molecular identifier to each TCR cDNA molecule to allow correction of PCR and sequencing errors. In the source study's methods: Decombinator tools were used for TCR identification, UMI-based error correction and CDR3 extraction. TCRs above a frequency of 2 per 1,000, corresponding to the top 1% of the tumor frequency distribution, were defined as expanded. Rényi diversity was computed with the R vegan package after subsampling each repertoire 100 times to 5,000 TCRs. CDR3 similarity networks were constructed using string-kernel similarity of amino acid triplets, with links drawn between CDR3s whose pairwise similarity was above 0.82. TCRdb itself trimmed the public reads at Q25 with fastp, ran MiXCR and retained productive beta chains. Here each entry gathers all rows of one CDR3 protein and keeps the most common genes and DNA. What appears here as the V and J calls and clone size reflects TCRdb's work, not the paper's. The sample table contains 11,000 or so distinct CDR3 sequences; only one count was recorded for 3% to 4.5% of them. Together, the top ten hold under 9% of the sample.

The meaning of the sample's time point label: sample taken at primary tumor resection. Without any cell sorting, TCR sequencing was performed on whole RNA extracted either from tumor and nontumor lung tissue or from cryopreserved PBMC samples. The donors were 70 or so patients from the lung TRACERx cohort who had early-stage, untreated non-small cell lung cancer. Patients were selected for TCR sequencing only if sufficient RNA was available from at least two tumor regions. A lung pathologist reviewed the tumor and adjacent nontumor lung specimens before the specimens were selected. The cysteine opens and the phenylalanine closes a CDR3 of 13 amino acids. Only CDR3 DNA remains: 39 bases, in frame from the first base. V has 7 bases trimmed and J has 0 bases trimmed; junction bases matching no gene number 4. The germline V gene (reference sequence) specifies DFQATT as CDR1 and SNEGSKA as CDR2.

Recombination joined TRBV20-1 with TRBJ2-7, with 9 bases in between that match TRBD1. This receptor was obtained from a male donor with early-stage non-small cell lung cancer. The specimen comprised normal lung tissue next to the tumor, sampled at surgery. The CDR3 protein sequence reads: CSGDRGSSYEQYF. The nucleotide sequence is TGCAGTGGTGACAGGGGGAGCTCCTACGAGCAGTACTTC.